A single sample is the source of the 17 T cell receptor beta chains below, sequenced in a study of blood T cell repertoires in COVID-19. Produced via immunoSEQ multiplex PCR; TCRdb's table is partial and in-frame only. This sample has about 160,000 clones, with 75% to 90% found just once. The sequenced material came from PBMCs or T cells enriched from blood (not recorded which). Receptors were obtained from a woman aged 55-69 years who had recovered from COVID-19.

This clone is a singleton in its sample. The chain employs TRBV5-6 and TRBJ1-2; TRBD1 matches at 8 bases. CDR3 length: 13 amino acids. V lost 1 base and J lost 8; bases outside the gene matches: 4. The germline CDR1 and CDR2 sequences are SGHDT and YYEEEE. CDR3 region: CASSLKAGGGYTF. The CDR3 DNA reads TGTGCCAGCAGCTTGAAGGCAGGGGGCGGCTACACCTTC.

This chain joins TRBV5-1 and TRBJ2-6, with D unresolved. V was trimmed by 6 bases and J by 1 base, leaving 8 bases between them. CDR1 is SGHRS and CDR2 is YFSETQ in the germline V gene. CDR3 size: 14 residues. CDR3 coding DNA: TGCGCCAGCACCCCCGCGTCTGGGGCCAACGTCCTGACTTTC. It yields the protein CASTPASGANVLTF.

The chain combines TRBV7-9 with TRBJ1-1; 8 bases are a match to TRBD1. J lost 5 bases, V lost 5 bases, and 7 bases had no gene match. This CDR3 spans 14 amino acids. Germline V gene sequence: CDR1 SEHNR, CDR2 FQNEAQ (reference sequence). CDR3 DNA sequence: TGTGCCAGCAGCAATGACAGGGGATGGACTGAAGCTTTCTTT. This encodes CASSNDRGWTEAFF.

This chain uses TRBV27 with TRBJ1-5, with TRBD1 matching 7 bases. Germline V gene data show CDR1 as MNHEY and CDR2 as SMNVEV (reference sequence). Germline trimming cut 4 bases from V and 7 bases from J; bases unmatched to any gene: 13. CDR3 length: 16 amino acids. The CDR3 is CASSSLQGFGEQPQHF. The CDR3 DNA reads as TGTGCCAGCAGTTCCCTACAGGGGTTCGGGGAACAGCCCCAGCATTTT.

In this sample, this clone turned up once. The CDR3 sequence: CSAQEPSYGYTF. As DNA, the CDR3 is TGCAGCGCACAGGAACCATCGTATGGCTACACCTTC. This chain connects TRBV29-1 to TRBJ1-2; TRBD1 is a possible D gene (5 bases). CDR1 and CDR2 from the germline V gene are SQVTM and ANQGSEA. Trimming cost V 7 bases and J 5 bases, with 14 bases left between them. This CDR3 is 12 amino acids long.

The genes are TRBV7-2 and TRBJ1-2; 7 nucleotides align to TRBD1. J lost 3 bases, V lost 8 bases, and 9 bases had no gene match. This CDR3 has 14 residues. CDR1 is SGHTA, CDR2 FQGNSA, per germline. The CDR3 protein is CASSAGQKYYGYTF. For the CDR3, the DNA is TGTGCCAGCTCCGCGGGACAGAAGTACTATGGCTACACCTTC.

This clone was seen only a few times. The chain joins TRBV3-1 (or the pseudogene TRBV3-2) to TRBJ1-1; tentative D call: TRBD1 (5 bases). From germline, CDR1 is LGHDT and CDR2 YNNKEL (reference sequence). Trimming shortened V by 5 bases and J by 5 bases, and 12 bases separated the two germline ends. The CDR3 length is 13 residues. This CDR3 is CASSAGGWTEAFF. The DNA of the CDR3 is TGTGCCAGCAGCGCGGGGGGGTGGACTGAAGCTTTCTTT.

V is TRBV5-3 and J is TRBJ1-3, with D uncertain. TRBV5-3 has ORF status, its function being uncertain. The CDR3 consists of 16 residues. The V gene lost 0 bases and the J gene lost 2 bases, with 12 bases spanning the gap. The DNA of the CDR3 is TGTGCCAGAAGCTTGGAAAATTGTGGGCCTGGAAACACCATATATTTT. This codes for CARSLENCGPGNTIYF.

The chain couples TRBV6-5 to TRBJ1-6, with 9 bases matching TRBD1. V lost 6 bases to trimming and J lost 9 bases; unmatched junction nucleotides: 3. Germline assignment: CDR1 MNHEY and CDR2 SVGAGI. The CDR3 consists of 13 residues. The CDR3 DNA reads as TGTGCCAGCAGGGGACAGGGATTTTCACCCCTCCACTTT. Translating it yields CASRGQGFSPLHF.

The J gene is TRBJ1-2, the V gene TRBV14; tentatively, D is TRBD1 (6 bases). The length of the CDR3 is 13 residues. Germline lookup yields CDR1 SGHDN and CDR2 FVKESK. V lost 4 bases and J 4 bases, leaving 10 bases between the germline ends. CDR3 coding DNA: TGTGCCAGCAGCCCCGGGACACCCTATGGCTACACCTTC. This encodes CASSPGTPYGYTF.

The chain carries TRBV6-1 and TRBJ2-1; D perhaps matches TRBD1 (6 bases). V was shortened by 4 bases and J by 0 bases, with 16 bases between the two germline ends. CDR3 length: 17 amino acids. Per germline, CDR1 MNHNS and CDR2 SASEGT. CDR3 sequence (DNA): TGTGCCAGCAGTGCGACGGACAGCTGGAGCTCCTACAATGAGCAGTTCTTC. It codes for CASSATDSWSSYNEQFF.

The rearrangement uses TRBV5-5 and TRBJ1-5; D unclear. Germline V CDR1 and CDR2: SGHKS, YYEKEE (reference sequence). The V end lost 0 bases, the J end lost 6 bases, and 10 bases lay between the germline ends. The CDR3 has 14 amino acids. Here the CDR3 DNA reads TGTGCCAGCAGCTTGGAGAATCCTACTCAGCCCCAGCATTTT. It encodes CASSLENPTQPQHF.

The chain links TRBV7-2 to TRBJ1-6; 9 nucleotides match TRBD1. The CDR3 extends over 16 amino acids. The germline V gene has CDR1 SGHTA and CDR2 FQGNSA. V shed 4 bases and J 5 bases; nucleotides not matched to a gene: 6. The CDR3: CASSSYRGRDNSPLHF. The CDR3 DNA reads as TGTGCCAGCAGCTCTTACAGGGGGCGCGATAATTCACCCCTCCACTTT.

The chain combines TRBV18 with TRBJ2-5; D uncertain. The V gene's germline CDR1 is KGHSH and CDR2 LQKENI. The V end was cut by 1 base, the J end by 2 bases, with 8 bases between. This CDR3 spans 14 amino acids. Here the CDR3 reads CASSPLQEQETQYF. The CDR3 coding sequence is TGTGCCAGCTCACCACTCCAGGAACAAGAGACCCAGTACTTC.

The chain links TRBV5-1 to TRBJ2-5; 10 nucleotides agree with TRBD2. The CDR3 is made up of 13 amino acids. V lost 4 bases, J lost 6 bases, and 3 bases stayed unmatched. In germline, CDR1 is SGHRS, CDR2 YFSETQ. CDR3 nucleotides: TGCGCCAGCAGCGGGGGACTAGCGAAGACCCAGTACTTC. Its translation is CASSGGLAKTQYF.

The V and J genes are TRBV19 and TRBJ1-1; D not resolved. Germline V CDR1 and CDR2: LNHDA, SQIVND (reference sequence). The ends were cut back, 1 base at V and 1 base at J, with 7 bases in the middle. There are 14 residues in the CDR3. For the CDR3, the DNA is TGTGCCAGTAGTATAGGGGCCGAGAACACTGAAGCTTTCTTT. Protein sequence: CASSIGAENTEAFF.

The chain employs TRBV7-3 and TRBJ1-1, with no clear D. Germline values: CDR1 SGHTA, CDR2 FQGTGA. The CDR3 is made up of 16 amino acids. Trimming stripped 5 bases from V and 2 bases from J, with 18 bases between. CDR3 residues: CASSPTRGGRNTEAFF. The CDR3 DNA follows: TGTGCCAGCAGCCCGACCCGGGGAGGGAGAAACACTGAAGCTTTCTTT.